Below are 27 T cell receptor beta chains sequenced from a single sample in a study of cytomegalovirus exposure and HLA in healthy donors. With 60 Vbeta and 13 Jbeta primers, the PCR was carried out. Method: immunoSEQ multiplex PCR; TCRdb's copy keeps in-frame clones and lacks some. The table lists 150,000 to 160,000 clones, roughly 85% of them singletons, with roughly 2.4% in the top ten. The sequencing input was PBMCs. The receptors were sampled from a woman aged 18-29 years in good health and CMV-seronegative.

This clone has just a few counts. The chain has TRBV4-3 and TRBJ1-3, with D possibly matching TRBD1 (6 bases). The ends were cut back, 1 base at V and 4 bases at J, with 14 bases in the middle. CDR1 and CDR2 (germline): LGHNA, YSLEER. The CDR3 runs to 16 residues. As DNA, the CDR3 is TGCGCCAGCAGCCAAGTGGGGGGGGCGCCCGGAAACACCATATATTTT. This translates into CASSQVGGAPGNTIYF.

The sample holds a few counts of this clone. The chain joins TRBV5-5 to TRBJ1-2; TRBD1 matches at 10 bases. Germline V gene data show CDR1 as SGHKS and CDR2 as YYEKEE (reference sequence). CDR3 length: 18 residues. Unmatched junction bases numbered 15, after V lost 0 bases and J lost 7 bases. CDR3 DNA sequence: TGTGCCAGCAGCTTGGTGATTGGGCGACAGGGGGCTGGATCTGGCTACACCTTC. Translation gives CASSLVIGRQGAGSGYTF.

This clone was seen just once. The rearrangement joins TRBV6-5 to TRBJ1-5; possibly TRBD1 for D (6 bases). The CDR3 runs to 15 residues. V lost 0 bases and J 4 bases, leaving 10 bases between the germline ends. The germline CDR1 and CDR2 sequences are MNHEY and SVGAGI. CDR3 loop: CASSYSVQGNQPQHF. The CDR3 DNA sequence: TGTGCCAGCAGTTACTCCGTCCAGGGGAATCAGCCCCAGCATTTT.

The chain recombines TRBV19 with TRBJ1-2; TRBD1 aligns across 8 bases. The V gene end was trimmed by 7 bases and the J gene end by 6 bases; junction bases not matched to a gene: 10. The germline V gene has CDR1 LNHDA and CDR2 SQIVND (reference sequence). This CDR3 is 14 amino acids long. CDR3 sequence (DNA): TGTGCCAGTAAATTGAATCAGGGGGCGGATGGCTACACCTTC. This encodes CASKLNQGADGYTF.

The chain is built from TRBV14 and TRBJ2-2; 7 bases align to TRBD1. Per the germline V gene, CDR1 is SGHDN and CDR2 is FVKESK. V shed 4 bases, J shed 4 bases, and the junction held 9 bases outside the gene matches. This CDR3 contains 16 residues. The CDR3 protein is CASSRTTGCSTGELFF. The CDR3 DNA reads TGTGCCAGCAGCCGGACGACAGGGTGCAGCACCGGGGAGCTGTTTTTT.

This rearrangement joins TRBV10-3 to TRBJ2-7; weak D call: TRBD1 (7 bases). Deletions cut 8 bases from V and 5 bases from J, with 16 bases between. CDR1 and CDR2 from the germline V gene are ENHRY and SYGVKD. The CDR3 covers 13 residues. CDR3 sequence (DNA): TGTGCCATCGGATACAGGGGAGGCGACGAGCAGTACTTC. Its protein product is CAIGYRGGDEQYF.

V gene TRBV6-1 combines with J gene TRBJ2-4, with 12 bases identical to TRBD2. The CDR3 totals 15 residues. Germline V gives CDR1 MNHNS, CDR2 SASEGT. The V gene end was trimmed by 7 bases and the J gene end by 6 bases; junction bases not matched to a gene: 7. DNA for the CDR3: TGTGCCAGCAAGCGCGCTAGCGGGGGGGGAAACATTCAGTACTTC. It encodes CASKRASGGGNIQYF.

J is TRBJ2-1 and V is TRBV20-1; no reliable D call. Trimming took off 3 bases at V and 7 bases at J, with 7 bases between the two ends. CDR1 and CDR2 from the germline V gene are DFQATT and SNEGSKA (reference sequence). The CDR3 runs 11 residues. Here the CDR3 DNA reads TGCAGTGCTAGTTCTTCGAATGAGCAGTTCTTC. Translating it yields CSASSSNEQFF.

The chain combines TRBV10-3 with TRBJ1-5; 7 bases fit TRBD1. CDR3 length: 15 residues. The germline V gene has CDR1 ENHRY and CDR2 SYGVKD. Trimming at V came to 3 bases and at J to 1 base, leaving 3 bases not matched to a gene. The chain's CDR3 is CAISDQDRSNQPQHF. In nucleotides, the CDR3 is TGTGCCATCAGTGACCAGGACAGGAGCAATCAGCCCCAGCATTTT.

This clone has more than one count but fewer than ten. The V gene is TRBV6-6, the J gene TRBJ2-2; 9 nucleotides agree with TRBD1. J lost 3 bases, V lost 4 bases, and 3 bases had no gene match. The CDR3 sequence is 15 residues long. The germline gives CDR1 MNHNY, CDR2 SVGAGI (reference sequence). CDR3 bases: TGTGCCAGCAGTTCCGGACAGGGGCACACCGGGGAGCTGTTTTTT. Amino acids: CASSSGQGHTGELFF.

This chain's CDR3 is CASSFRERETQYF. In DNA form, the CDR3 reads TGCGCCAGCAGCTTTAGGGAGAGGGAGACCCAGTACTTC. V usage is TRBV5-1 and J usage is TRBJ2-5, with a weak D call TRBD2 (5 bases). Germline CDR1 SGHRS, CDR2 YFSETQ. The V gene lost 2 bases and the J gene lost 5 bases, with 10 bases spanning the gap. The CDR3 covers 13 residues.

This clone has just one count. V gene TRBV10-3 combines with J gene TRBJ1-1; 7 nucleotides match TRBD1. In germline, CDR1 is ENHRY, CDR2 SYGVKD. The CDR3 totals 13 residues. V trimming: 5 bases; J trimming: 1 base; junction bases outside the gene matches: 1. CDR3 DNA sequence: TGTGCCATCAGTCGACAGGGGAACACTGAAGCTTTCTTT. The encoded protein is CAISRQGNTEAFF.

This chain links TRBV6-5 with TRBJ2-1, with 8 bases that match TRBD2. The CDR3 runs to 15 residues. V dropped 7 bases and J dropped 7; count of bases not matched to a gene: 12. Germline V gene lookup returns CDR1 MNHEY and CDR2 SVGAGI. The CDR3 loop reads CASKQSGRVLNEQFF. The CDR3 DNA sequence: TGTGCCAGCAAGCAGAGCGGGAGAGTTTTGAATGAGCAGTTCTTC.

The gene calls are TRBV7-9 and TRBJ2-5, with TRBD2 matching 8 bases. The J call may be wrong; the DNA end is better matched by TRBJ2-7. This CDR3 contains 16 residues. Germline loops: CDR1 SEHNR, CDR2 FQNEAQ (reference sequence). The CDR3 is CASSLVRKRGPYEQYF. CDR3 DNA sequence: TGTGCCAGCAGCTTAGTGAGGAAGCGGGGGCCCTACGAGCAGTACTTC.

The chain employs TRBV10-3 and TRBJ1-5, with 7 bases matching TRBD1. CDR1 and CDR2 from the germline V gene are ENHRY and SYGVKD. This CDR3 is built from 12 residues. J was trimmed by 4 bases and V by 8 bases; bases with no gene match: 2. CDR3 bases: TGTGCCATCCAGGGGGTGAATCAGCCCCAGCATTTT. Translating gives CAIQGVNQPQHF.

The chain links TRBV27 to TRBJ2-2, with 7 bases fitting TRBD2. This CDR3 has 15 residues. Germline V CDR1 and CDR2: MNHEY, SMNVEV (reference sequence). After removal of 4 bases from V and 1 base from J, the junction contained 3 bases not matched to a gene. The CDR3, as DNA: TGTGCCAGCAGTTCTCTAGCGGAGAACACCGGGGAGCTGTTTTTT. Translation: CASSSLAENTGELFF.

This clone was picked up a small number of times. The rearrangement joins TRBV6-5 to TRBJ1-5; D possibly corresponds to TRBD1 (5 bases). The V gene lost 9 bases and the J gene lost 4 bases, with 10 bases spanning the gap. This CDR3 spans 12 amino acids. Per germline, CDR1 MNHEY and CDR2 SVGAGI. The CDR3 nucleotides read TGTGCCAGTGGGGGGGAGAATCAGCCCCAGCATTTT. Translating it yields CASGGENQPQHF.

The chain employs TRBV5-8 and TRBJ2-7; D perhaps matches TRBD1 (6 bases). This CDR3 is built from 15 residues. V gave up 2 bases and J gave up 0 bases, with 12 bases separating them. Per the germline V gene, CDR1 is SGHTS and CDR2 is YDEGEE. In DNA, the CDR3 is TGTGCCAGCAGCTTCCGGGACATCGGCTCCTACGAGCAGTACTTC. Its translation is CASSFRDIGSYEQYF.

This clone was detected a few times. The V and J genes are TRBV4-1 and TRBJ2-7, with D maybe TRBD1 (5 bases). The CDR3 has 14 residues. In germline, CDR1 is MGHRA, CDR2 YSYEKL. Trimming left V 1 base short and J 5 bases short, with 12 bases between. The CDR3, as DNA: TGCGCCAGCAGCCAAGCAGGGCTCTCAAACGAGCAGTACTTC. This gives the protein CASSQAGLSNEQYF.

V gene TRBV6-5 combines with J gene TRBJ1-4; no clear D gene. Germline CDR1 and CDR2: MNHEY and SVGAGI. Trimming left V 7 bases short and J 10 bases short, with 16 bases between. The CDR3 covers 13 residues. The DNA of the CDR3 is TGTGCCAGCACCTCGTACTCCCGTGGAAAACTGTTTTTT. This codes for CASTSYSRGKLFF.

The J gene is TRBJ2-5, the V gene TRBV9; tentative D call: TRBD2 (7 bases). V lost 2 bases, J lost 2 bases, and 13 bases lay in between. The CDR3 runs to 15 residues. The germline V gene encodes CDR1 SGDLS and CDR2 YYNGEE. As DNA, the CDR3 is TGTGCCAGCAGCGTCCGCGGGGGCGGACAAGAGACCCAGTACTTC. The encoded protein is CASSVRGGGQETQYF.

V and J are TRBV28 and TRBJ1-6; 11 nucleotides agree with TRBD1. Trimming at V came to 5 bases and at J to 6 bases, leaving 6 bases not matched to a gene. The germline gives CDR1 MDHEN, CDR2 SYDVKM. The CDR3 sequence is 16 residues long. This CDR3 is CASSRYGQGANSPLHF. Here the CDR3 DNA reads TGTGCCAGCAGTCGTTATGGACAGGGGGCTAATTCACCCCTCCACTTT.

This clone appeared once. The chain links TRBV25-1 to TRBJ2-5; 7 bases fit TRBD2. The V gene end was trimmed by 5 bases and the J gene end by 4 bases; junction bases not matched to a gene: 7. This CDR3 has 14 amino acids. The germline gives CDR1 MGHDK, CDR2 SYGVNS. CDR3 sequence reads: CASSSGWGGETQYF. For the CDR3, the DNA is TGTGCCAGCAGTTCCGGATGGGGGGGAGAGACCCAGTACTTC. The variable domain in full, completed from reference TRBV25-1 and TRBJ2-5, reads EADIYQTPRYLVIGTGKKITLECSQTMGHDKMYWYQQDPGMELHLIHYSYGVNSTEKGDLSSESTVSRIRTEHFPLTLESARPSHTSQYLCASSSGWGGETQYFGPGTRLLVL.

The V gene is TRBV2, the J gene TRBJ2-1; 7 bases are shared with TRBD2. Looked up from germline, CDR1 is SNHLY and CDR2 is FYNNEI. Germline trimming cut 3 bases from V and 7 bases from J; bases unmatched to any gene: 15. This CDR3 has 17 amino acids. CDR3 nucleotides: TGTGCCAGCAGTGAGTCGGGGCTAGCGGAGGCCTGGAATGAGCAGTTCTTC. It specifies CASSESGLAEAWNEQFF.

The CDR3 region is CASSSPSTGYREYEQYF. The CDR3 region has the DNA TGTGCCAGCAGCTCTCCTTCGACAGGGTACAGGGAATACGAGCAGTACTTC. This chain links TRBV7-3 with TRBJ2-7, with 7 bases matching TRBD1. This CDR3 region has 17 residues. The V segment lost 4 bases and the J segment 4 bases; nucleotides outside the gene matches: 16. From germline, CDR1 is SGHTA and CDR2 FQGTGA. The full variable domain, rest sourced from reference TRBV7-3 and TRBJ2-7, is GAGVSQTPSNKVTEKGKYVELRCDPISGHTALYWYRQSLGQGPEFLIYFQGTGAADDSGLPNDRFFAVRPEGSVSTLKIQRTERGDSAVYLCASSSPSTGYREYEQYFGPGTRLTVT.

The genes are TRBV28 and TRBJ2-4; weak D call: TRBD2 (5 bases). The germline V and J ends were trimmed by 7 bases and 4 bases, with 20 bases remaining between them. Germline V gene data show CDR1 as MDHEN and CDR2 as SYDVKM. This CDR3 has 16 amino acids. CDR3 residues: CASNLSRRITKNIQYF. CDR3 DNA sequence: TGTGCCAGCAACCTCTCCCGGAGGATTACAAAAAACATTCAGTACTTC.

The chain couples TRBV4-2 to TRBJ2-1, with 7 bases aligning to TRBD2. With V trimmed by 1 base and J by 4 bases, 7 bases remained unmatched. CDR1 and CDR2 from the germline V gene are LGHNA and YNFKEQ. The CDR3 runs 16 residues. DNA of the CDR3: TGTGCCAGCAGCCAAGGTACAGCGGGGAGTTACAATGAGCAGTTCTTC. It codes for CASSQGTAGSYNEQFF.